The rows below give T cell receptor beta chains drawn from one sample of a study of CD8+ T cells in alopecia areata. The protocol was immunoSEQ multiplex PCR, while the TCRdb copy is restricted to in-frame clones and leaves out a portion. The sample has approximately 150,000 clones, around 57% seen once. The sequenced sample consisted of CD4+ T cells sorted from blood. The origin of the receptors is a human donor in good health. CDR3s include the opening cysteine and the closing phenylalanine or tryptophan. A D gene is named only where the DNA matches it firmly. Clone size, where shown, is once, few, many, or a class for clones that have expanded.

cdr3_aa cdr3_nt j_call d_call v_call clone_size cdr3_length
CASSELWADEQYF TGTGCCAGCAGTGAGCTATGGGCTGACGAGCAGTACTTC TRBJ2-7 - TRBV6-1 - 13
CASSQDGTLGEPQHF TGCGCCAGCAGCCAAGACGGAACGCTTGGGGAGCCCCAGCATTTT TRBJ1-5 - TRBV4-1 - 15
CSVAPGAYEQYF TGCAGCGTTGCCCCCGGGGCCTACGAGCAGTACTTC TRBJ2-7 - TRBV29-1 - 12
CASSLATGGSNSYEQYF TGTGCCAGCAGCTTAGCGACCGGCGGGAGCAACTCCTACGAGCAGTACTTC TRBJ2-7 TRBD2 TRBV7-2 - 17
CSVEDLWTAWKTQYF TGCAGCGTTGAAGATCTCTGGACCGCCTGGAAGACCCAGTACTTC TRBJ2-5 - TRBV29-1 - 15
CASSGPGQETQYF TGTGCCAGCAGTGGTCCGGGGCAAGAGACCCAGTACTTC TRBJ2-5 - TRBV2 - 13
CASRSHSSLYEQYF TGTGCCAGCAGATCTCACTCCTCTCTCTACGAGCAGTACTTC TRBJ2-7 - TRBV5-4 few 14
CATSRGQLQETQYF TGTGCCACCTCCCGAGGACAGCTACAAGAGACCCAGTACTTC TRBJ2-5 - TRBV14 - 14
CSPSLGDTQYF TGCAGCCCTTCTCTGGGGGATACGCAGTATTTT TRBJ2-3 - TRBV29-1 few 11
CASSFPSVTSTDTQYF TGTGCCAGCAGTTTCCCTAGCGTTACTAGCACAGATACGCAGTATTTT TRBJ2-3 - TRBV28 medium-sized 16
CASSTSQDQPQHF TGTGCCAGTAGTACCTCACAGGATCAGCCCCAGCATTTT TRBJ1-5 - TRBV19 - 13
CAAMAPGVSSGANVLTF TGTGCTGCCATGGCCCCAGGGGTCAGCTCTGGGGCCAACGTCCTGACTTTC TRBJ2-6 - TRBV25-1 - 17
CASSVRGSSYNEQFF TGTGCCAGCAGTGTTCGGGGTAGCTCCTACAATGAGCAGTTCTTC TRBJ2-1 - TRBV2 - 15
CASSSGRLSYNEQFF TGCGCCAGCAGCTCGGGGAGGCTCTCCTACAATGAGCAGTTCTTC TRBJ2-1 - TRBV5-1 - 15
CASRPSIGRGYEQYF TGTGCCAGCAGGCCCTCGATCGGGAGGGGGTACGAGCAGTACTTC TRBJ2-7 TRBD2 TRBV2 - 15
CSVDPGNEQFF TGCAGCGTTGACCCTGGCAATGAGCAGTTCTTC TRBJ2-1 - TRBV29-1 - 11
CASSQEGLEVTEAFF TGTGCCAGCAGCCAGGAAGGGCTGGAGGTCACTGAAGCTTTCTTT TRBJ1-1 - TRBV4-2 - 15
CASSIGGGFAGYTF TGTGCCAGTAGTATAGGCGGGGGTTTTGCTGGCTACACCTTC TRBJ1-2 - TRBV19 few 14
CSVTGFTDTQYF TGCAGCGTCACAGGGTTCACAGATACGCAGTATTTT TRBJ2-3 - TRBV29-1 - 12
CASSYDRGSEQFF TGTGCCAGCAGCTACGACAGGGGAAGTGAGCAGTTCTTC TRBJ2-1 TRBD1 TRBV6-5 - 13
CASSLPAGGPREQFF TGTGCCAGCAGTCTACCAGCGGGAGGGCCGCGCGAGCAGTTCTTC TRBJ2-1 TRBD2 TRBV28 - 15
CATSREGTGANVLTF TGTGCCACCAGCAGAGAGGGGACTGGGGCCAACGTCCTGACTTTC TRBJ2-6 - TRBV15 - 15
CASSPRGETQYF TGTGCCAGCTCACCAAGGGGAGAGACCCAGTACTTC TRBJ2-5 - TRBV18 many 12
CASSSQYGYTF TGTGCCAGCAGTTCCCAGTATGGCTACACCTTC TRBJ1-2 - TRBV6-6 - 11
CASRTGTQRETQYF TGTGCCAGCAGGACCGGGACTCAACGAGAGACCCAGTACTTC TRBJ2-5 - TRBV2 - 14
CASGVGMNTEAFF TGTGCCAGCGGGGTCGGTATGAACACTGAAGCTTTCTTT TRBJ1-1 - TRBV2 - 13
CASSLFVETQYF TGTGCCAGCAGCTTATTTGTTGAGACCCAGTACTTC TRBJ2-5 - TRBV7-9 - 12
CASSELGLAYEQYF TGCGCCAGCAGTGAGCTAGGACTAGCATACGAGCAGTACTTC TRBJ2-7 TRBD2 TRBV10-2 - 14
CASSSAQDRRWAYGYTF TGTGCCAGCAGCTCCGCCCAGGACAGGAGATGGGCCTATGGCTACACCTTC TRBJ1-2 TRBD1 TRBV7-9 - 17
CASSPVGGYGYTF TGTGCCAGCAGCCCTGTAGGTGGCTATGGCTACACCTTC TRBJ1-2 - TRBV7-2 - 13
CASSVDQGITEAFF TGTGCCAGCAGCGTAGATCAGGGGATCACTGAAGCTTTCTTT TRBJ1-1 - TRBV9 few 14
CASSFLDLVGNQPQHF TGTGCCAGCAGTTTTTTGGATTTGGTTGGCAATCAGCCCCAGCATTTT TRBJ1-5 - TRBV28 few 16
CSVAGIEQFF TGCAGCGTTGCGGGCATTGAGCAGTTCTTC TRBJ2-1 - TRBV29-1 few 10
CASKGPARYGYTF TGTGCCAGCAAGGGGCCCGCCCGCTATGGCTACACCTTC TRBJ1-2 - TRBV2 - 13
CASSHRTGNGNEQFF TGTGCCAGCAGCCATCGGACAGGGAACGGCAATGAGCAGTTCTTC TRBJ2-1 TRBD1 TRBV7-9 few 15
CARQGPGIQETQYF TGTGCCAGACAGGGGCCCGGGATCCAAGAGACCCAGTACTTC TRBJ2-5 - TRBV21-1 few 14
CASSPTDRSYGYTF TGTGCCAGCAGCCCTACTGACAGAAGCTATGGCTACACCTTC TRBJ1-2 - TRBV5-6 few 14
CASSLVSLDEQFF TGTGCCAGCAGCTTGGTTAGTCTCGATGAGCAGTTCTTC TRBJ2-1 - TRBV5-4 - 13
CASAAGLALSEQYF TGTGCCAGCGCGGCAGGACTAGCCCTATCCGAGCAGTACTTC TRBJ2-7 TRBD2 TRBV7-9 - 14
CASRSTSLPQDEQFF TGTGCCAGCAGATCTACTAGCCTCCCACAAGACGAGCAGTTCTTC TRBJ2-1 - TRBV25-1 - 15
CAWHRAPSTEAFF TGTGCCTGGCACCGGGCCCCAAGCACTGAAGCTTTCTTT TRBJ1-1 - TRBV30 - 13
CSAVSWNTEAFF TGCAGCGCAGTAAGTTGGAACACTGAAGCTTTCTTT TRBJ1-1 - TRBV29-1 few 12
CASARLEQETQYF TGCGCCAGCGCGAGACTAGAGCAAGAGACCCAGTACTTC TRBJ2-5 - TRBV10-2 - 13
CSVEGSSPGGPSYNEQFF TGCAGCGTTGAAGGGTCCTCCCCCGGCGGGCCGAGCTACAATGAGCAGTTCTTC TRBJ2-1 - TRBV29-1 once 18
CASFKGAGTETQYF TGTGCCAGCTTTAAGGGAGCGGGGACAGAGACCCAGTACTTC TRBJ2-5 - TRBV21-1 few 14
CSVVAFRTDTQYF TGCAGCGTTGTTGCGTTTCGGACAGATACGCAGTATTTT TRBJ2-3 - TRBV29-1 - 13